The 2 T cell receptor beta chains listed next were all sequenced from one sample in a study of neurological immune-mediated disorders. Via MiXCR, TCRdb re-called the 5' RACE reads, giving one row per CDR3 protein. The sample yields approximately 39,000 distinct CDR3 sequences, less than 9% seen once. Sequencing was performed on CD4+ T cells from blood. The receptors stem from a man aged 45-65 years in good health.

The table lists this clonotype with a few counts. The chain combines TRBV11-2 with TRBJ2-1; the D call may be TRBD1 or TRBD2 (5 bases each). CDR1 and CDR2 from the germline V gene are SGHAT and FQNNGV. V shed 7 bases and J shed 5 bases, with 12 bases lying between them. CDR3 length: 13 amino acids. CDR3 DNA sequence: TGTGCCAGCACCCTCGGGGCCCACAATGAGCAGTTCTTC. Its translation is CASTLGAHNEQFF.

This clonotype has at least ten counts. The chain combines TRBV19 with TRBJ2-4; the match to TRBD1 covers 9 bases. The junction had 11 bases not matched to a gene; V was cut back by 5 bases and J by 6 bases. In germline, CDR1 is LNHDA, CDR2 SQIVND (reference sequence). This CDR3 is built from 16 residues. CDR3 loop: CASSAENGQGLNIQYF. The CDR3 DNA sequence: TGTGCCAGTAGTGCGGAAAACGGACAGGGGTTAAACATTCAGTACTTC.